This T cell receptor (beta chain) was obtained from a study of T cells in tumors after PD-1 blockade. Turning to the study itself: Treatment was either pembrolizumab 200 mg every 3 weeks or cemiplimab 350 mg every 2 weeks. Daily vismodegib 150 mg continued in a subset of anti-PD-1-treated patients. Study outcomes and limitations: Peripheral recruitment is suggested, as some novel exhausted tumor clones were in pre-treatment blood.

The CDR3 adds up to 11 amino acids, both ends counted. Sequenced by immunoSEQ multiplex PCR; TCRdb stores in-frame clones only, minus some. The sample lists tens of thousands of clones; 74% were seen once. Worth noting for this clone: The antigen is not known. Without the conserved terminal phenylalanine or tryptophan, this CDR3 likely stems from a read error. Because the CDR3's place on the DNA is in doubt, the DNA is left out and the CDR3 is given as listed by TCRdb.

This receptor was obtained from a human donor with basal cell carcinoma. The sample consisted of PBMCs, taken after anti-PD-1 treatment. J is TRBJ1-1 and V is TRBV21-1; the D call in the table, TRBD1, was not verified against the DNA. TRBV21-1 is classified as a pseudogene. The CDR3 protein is CASSKADSLGV.